Following are 9 T cell receptor beta chains from one sample sequenced in a study of blood T cell repertoires in COVID-19. Assay used: immunoSEQ multiplex PCR; TCRdb lists only in-frame clones, some missing. The sample lists 100,000 to 150,000 clones, 85% occurring once. The specimen was peripheral blood. These receptors were collected from a woman at least 80 years old with acute or convalescent COVID-19.

This chain links TRBV6-5 with TRBJ1-2, with D perhaps TRBD1 (5 bases). The germline CDR1 and CDR2 sequences are MNHEY and SVGAGI. The CDR3 runs 13 residues. The ends were cut back, 6 bases at V and 1 base at J, with 9 bases in the middle. The CDR3 is CASRMGLNYGYTF. CDR3 coding DNA: TGTGCCAGCAGAATGGGACTTAACTATGGCTACACCTTC.

For the CDR3, the DNA is TGTGCCAGTAAACGGTCTGGCGTAGCGGGGGGCCAAACCTACAATGAGCAGTTCTTC. Translation gives CASKRSGVAGGQTYNEQFF. The chain employs TRBV19 and TRBJ2-1; 10 bases are shared with TRBD2. Germline trimming cut 7 bases from V and 2 bases from J; bases unmatched to any gene: 17. CDR3 length: 19 residues. Germline V gene lookup returns CDR1 LNHDA and CDR2 SQIVND (reference sequence).

The chain joins TRBV7-9 to TRBJ1-2; D is perhaps TRBD1 (5 bases). The V end was cut by 5 bases, the J end by 8 bases, with 15 bases between. Germline V gene lookup returns CDR1 SEHNR and CDR2 FQNEAQ (reference sequence). The CDR3 runs to 13 residues. The CDR3 sequence is CASSPGNAEGYTF. The CDR3 bases are TGTGCCAGCAGCCCAGGGAATGCGGAAGGCTACACCTTC. Supplemented by reference TRBV7-9 and TRBJ1-2, the full variable domain reads DTGVSQNPRHKITKRGQNVTFRCDPISEHNRLYWYRQTLGQGPEFLTYFQNEAQLEKSRLLSDRFSAERPKGSFSTLEIQRTEQGDSAMYLCASSPGNAEGYTFGSGTRLTVV.

The chain recombines TRBV29-1 with TRBJ2-1, with 14 positions matching TRBD2. The trim removed 5 bases at V and 16 bases at J, leaving 10 bases unmatched. This CDR3 spans 13 amino acids. CDR1 and CDR2 (germline): SQVTM, ANQGSEA. The CDR3 nucleotides read TGCAGCGTTCAGACTAGCGGGGGGGCAAGTCCTTTCTTC. It translates to CSVQTSGGASPFF.

This chain links TRBV9 with TRBJ1-1; D is unclear. Trimming took 0 bases from V and 0 from J, leaving 12 bases between them. Germline V gene data show CDR1 as SGDLS and CDR2 as YYNGEE. CDR3 length equals 16 residues. CDR3 DNA: TGTGCCAGCAGCGTAGGTCTGACGGGGATGAACACTGAAGCTTTCTTT. It is translated as CASSVGLTGMNTEAFF.

The J gene is TRBJ1-5, the V gene TRBV6-5; 7 positions agree with TRBD1. This CDR3 is 14 amino acids long. Germline CDR1 reads MNHEY; CDR2 reads SVGAGI. With 5 bases clipped from V and 5 bases from J, the junction kept 6 bases outside the gene matches. In DNA, the CDR3 is TGTGCCAGCAGTCGACAGGGTACCCATCAGCCCCAGCATTTT. Translation: CASSRQGTHQPQHF.

This chain links TRBV19 with TRBJ1-1, with D maybe TRBD1 (5 bases). The V and J ends lost 4 bases and 1 base respectively, with 10 bases between them. The CDR3 contains 14 residues. Germline CDR1 reads LNHDA; CDR2 reads SQIVND (reference sequence). The CDR3: CASSTGETNTEAFF. The CDR3 DNA sequence: TGTGCCAGTAGTACGGGGGAAACGAACACTGAAGCTTTCTTT.

The chain joins TRBV27 to TRBJ1-6; D is ambiguous. The V gene lost 3 bases and the J gene lost 6 bases, with 12 bases spanning the gap. Looked up from germline, CDR1 is MNHEY and CDR2 is SMNVEV (reference sequence). There are 15 residues in the CDR3. CDR3 coding DNA: TGTGCCAGCAGTTTGGATCCGTGGGCTAATTCACCCCTCCACTTT. This codes for CASSLDPWANSPLHF.

The chain uses TRBV12-3 or TRBV12-4 and TRBJ1-2; D might be TRBD1 (5 bases). This CDR3 region has 12 residues. Trimming removed 5 bases at V and 5 bases at J, with 9 bases between. CDR3 protein: CASSKQVYGYTF. The DNA for the CDR3 is TGTGCCAGCAGTAAACAGGTTTATGGCTACACCTTC.